One sample yielded the 2 T cell receptor beta chains listed below, sequenced in a study of blood T cell repertoires in COVID-19. Data came from immunoSEQ multiplex PCR; TCRdb stores just in-frame clones and leaves some out. Of 150,000 or so clones listed, 75% to 90% are singletons. The sequenced sample was PBMCs or T cells enriched from blood (not recorded which). Every receptor here comes from a woman between 40 and 55 years old who had been exposed to COVID-19.

The chain is built from TRBV4-1 and TRBJ1-1; 8 bases align to TRBD1. Germline-derived CDR1 and CDR2 are MGHRA and YSYEKL. The CDR3 covers 20 residues. J lost 0 bases, V lost 3 bases, and 18 bases had no gene match. The DNA for the CDR3 is TGCGCCAGCAGCCAGGTCCTCCCTCAGGGACAGGTGATCATGAACACTGAAGCTTTCTTT. It encodes CASSQVLPQGQVIMNTEAFF.

J is TRBJ1-6 and V is TRBV4-1, with D possibly being TRBD1 (6 bases). The V gene's germline CDR1 is MGHRA and CDR2 YSYEKL. V lost 1 base, J lost 3 bases, and 10 bases lay in between. This CDR3 is built from 16 residues. The CDR3 spells CASSQGQDHYNSPLHF. CDR3 sequence (DNA): TGCGCCAGCAGCCAAGGACAGGACCACTATAATTCACCCCTCCACTTT.